These T cell receptor beta chains were read from a single sample in a study of early T cells in non-severe SARS-CoV-2 infection. Each CDR3 protein is one row after TCRdb ran MiXCR on the 5' RACE reads. Among about 92,000 distinct CDR3 sequences listed, roughly 15% were seen once. Sequencing was done on a sample of whole blood. The receptor set was obtained from an adult who was a healthcare worker with PCR-confirmed SARS-CoV-2 infection or an uninfected control (not recorded which). The conserved cysteine and the conserved F or W are not part of the CDR3 here. D genes are given only for firm matches.

V gene,J gene,D gene,CDR3 protein
TRBV6-5,TRBJ1-2,-,ASSPQRVIYGYT
TRBV11-2,TRBJ1-1,-,ASSSMPDGMNTEAF
TRBV7-2,TRBJ1-4,-,ASSLEWGRNEKLF
TRBV7-2,TRBJ1-5,-,ASSPTPSAAQH
TRBV7-2,TRBJ2-1,TRBD2,ASSARLAGLNEQF
TRBV27,TRBJ2-2,TRBD2,ASRLAGAGELF
TRBV19,TRBJ2-1,-,ASSWTGDYNEQF
TRBV2,TRBJ1-2,-,ASSDGTPKDYGYT
TRBV18,TRBJ2-3,-,ASSQQVARPDTQY
TRBV20-1,TRBJ2-7,TRBD1,SARDPLMTGRSDEQY
TRBV6-5,TRBJ1-3,-,ASSQATGNTIY
TRBV3-1,TRBJ2-2,-,ASSPDWTSNTGELF
TRBV5-1,TRBJ2-3,-,ASSAQQGFGTDTQY
TRBV18,TRBJ2-5,TRBD1,ASSPPSGQGTETQY
TRBV19,TRBJ2-1,-,ASRAGVGGVDNEQF
TRBV9,TRBJ2-2,TRBD2,ASSQGLLNTGELF
TRBV4-3,TRBJ2-1,-,ASSQEVVSLGSQF
TRBV9,TRBJ1-3,TRBD1,ASSVHTGDGNTIY
TRBV5-4,TRBJ2-3,-,ASSSAGSTSDTQY
TRBV28,TRBJ2-7,-,ASSLIQDGDYEQY
TRBV19,TRBJ2-5,-,ASALFGGGETQY
TRBV5-1,TRBJ1-2,-,ASSFGLNYGYT
TRBV29-1,TRBJ1-1,TRBD1,SVVRTGRNEAF